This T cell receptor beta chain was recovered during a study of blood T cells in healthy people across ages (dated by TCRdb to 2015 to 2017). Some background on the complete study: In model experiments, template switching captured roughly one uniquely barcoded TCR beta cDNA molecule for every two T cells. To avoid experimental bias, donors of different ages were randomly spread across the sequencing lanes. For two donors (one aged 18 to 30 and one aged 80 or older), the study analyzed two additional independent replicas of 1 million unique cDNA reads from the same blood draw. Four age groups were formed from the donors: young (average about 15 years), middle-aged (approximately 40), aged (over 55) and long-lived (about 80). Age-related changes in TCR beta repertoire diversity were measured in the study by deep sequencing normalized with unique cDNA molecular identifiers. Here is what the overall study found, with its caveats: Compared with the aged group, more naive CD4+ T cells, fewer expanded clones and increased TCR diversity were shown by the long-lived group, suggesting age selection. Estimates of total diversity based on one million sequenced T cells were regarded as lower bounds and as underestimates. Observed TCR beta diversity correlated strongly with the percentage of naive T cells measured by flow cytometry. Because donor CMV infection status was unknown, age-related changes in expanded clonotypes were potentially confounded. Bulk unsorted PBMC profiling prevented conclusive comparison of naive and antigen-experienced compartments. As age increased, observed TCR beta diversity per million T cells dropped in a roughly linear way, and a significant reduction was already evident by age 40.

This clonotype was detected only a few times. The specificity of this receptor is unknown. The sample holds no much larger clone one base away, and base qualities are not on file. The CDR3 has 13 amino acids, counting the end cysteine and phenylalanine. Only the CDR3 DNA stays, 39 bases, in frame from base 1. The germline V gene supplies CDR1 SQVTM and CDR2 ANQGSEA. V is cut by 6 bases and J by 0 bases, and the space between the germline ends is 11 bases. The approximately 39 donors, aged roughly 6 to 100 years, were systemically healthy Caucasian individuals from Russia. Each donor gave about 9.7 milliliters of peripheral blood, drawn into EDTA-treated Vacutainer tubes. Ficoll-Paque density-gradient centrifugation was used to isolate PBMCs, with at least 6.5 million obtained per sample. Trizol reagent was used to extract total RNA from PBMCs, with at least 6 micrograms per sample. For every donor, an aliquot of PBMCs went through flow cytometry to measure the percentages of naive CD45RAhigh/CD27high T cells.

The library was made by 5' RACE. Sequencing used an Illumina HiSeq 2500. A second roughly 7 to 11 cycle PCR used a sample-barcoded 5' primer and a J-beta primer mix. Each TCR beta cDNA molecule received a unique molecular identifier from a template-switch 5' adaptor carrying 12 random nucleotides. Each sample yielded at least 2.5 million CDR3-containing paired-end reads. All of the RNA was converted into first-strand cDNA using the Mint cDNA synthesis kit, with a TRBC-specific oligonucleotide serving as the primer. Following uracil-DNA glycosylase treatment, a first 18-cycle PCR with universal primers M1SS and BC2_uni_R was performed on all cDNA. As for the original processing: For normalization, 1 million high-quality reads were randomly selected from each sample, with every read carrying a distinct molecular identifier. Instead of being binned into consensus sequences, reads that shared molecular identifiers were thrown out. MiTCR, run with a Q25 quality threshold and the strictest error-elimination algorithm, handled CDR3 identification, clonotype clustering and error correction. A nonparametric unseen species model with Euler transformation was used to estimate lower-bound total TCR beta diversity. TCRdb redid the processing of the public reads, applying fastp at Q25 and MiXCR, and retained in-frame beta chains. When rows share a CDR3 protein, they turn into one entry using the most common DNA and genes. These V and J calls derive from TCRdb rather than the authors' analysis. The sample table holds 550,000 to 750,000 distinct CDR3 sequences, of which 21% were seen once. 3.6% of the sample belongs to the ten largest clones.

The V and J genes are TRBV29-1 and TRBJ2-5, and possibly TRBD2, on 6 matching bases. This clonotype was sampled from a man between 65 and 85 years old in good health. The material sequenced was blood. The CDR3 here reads CSVAGRDQETQYF. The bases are TGCAGCGTCGCGGGACGGGACCAAGAGACCCAGTACTTC.